These T cell receptor beta chains were read from a single sample in a study of CD8 T cells in Susac syndrome. One entry per CDR3 protein, called by TCRdb with MiXCR from the immunoSEQ multiplex PCR reads. Of 150,000 to 160,000 distinct CDR3 sequences listed, 95% to 96% are singletons. What was sequenced was CD8+ T cells from PBMCs. All receptors derive from a human donor with multiple sclerosis. CDR3s include the opening cysteine and the closing phenylalanine or tryptophan. Each record gives: V gene, J gene, CDR3 protein.

TRBV3-1	TRBJ1-1	CASSQENTEAFF
TRBV24-1	TRBJ1-5	CATSWDRAYSNQPQHF
TRBV27	TRBJ2-7	CASSRMGTGIYEQYF
TRBV7-9	TRBJ2-7	CASSVDYSEQYF
TRBV27	TRBJ1-1	CASSLPGRDEAFF
TRBV15	TRBJ1-4	CATSRVFNNEKLFF
TRBV29-1	TRBJ1-1	CSVGDRNTEAFF
TRBV27	TRBJ1-5	CASSTSGTANQPQHF
TRBV29-1	TRBJ1-3	CSVGAGNTIYF
TRBV9	TRBJ2-1	CASSLNGYNEQFF
TRBV19	TRBJ2-3	CARGKSSGPSTDTQYF
TRBV29-1	TRBJ2-3	CSGWDNTQYF
TRBV28	TRBJ1-6	CASSFRGTSPLHF
TRBV25-1	TRBJ2-3	CASSDAGDFTTSTDTQYF
TRBV15	TRBJ2-1	CATRRLADLMDEQFF
TRBV13	TRBJ1-1	CASSTSGGSTEAFF
TRBV29-1	TRBJ2-1	CSAAGALGSNEQFF
TRBV30	TRBJ1-2	CAWSAQLGDYTF
TRBV6-5	TRBJ2-5	CASSYSTGAQETQYF
TRBV7-9	TRBJ2-3	CASTEGLAEADTQYF
TRBV7-3	TRBJ1-1	CASSQGVNTEAFF
TRBV2	TRBJ1-6	CASSDGTGGNSPLHF
TRBV3-1	TRBJ2-5	CASSQGRGGYQETQYF
TRBV15	TRBJ2-3	CATSREGGTDTQYF
TRBV29-1	TRBJ2-1	CSVGGISRLAGVYNEQFF
TRBV14	TRBJ2-7	CASRDRDHYEQYF
TRBV29-1	TRBJ2-1	CSVRNARDKGNEQFF
TRBV3-1	TRBJ1-2	CASSQVGQTDGYTF
TRBV30	TRBJ1-2	CAWSLTYGYTF
TRBV29-1	TRBJ1-4	CSVEDLRATNEKLFF
TRBV3-1	TRBJ2-3	CASSHIGRDTQYF
TRBV12-3/TRBV12-4	TRBJ1-1	CASSLSGTQAFF
TRBV11-2	TRBJ2-7	CASRPGTPREQYF
TRBV30	TRBJ2-5	CAWSLLGGGETQYF
TRBV20-1	TRBJ2-5	CSARPFPPLAARQETQYF
TRBV9	TRBJ2-3	CASSVAVTDTQYF
TRBV20-1	TRBJ1-2	CSARDNYGYTF
TRBV11-3	TRBJ1-1	CASSDTRGEAFF
TRBV29-1	TRBJ1-1	CSPARVGLNTEAFF
TRBV30	TRBJ1-1	CAWSKNTEAFF
TRBV29-1	TRBJ1-5	CSANKRQGNQPQHF